This entry features one T cell receptor (beta chain) sequence. Its antigen is still unknown. The CDR3 is made up of 17 amino acids. Between the trimmed V and J ends, which lost 2 bases and 1 base, there was a span of 19 bases. Germline-derived CDR1 and CDR2 are GTSNPN and SVGIG (reference sequence). The source of the sample is a study of CD8 T cells in ankylosing spondylitis. Broader study findings: About 8 highly homologous variants made up a TCR beta motif, and this motif appeared characteristic of ankylosing spondylitis blood. Disease-associated clones were reportedly significantly overrepresented in matched ankylosing spondylitis synovial fluid. Certain motif variants had earlier been reported in reactive arthritis synovial fluid and blood.

TCRdb independently ran MiXCR on the 5' RACE reads; one entry per CDR3 protein. The data contain fewer than 200,000 distinct CDR3 sequences, 8.5% to 10% of them singletons. The source material was blood, either unsorted or a sorted T cell fraction (not recorded which). The chain joins TRBV30 to TRBJ2-3, with TRBD2 as a possible D gene (6 bases). The source of this sequence is a female donor with ankylosing spondylitis or in good health (not recorded which). The chain's CDR3 is CAWSPQELAWGTDTQYF. The CDR3 DNA sequence: TGTGCCTGGAGTCCCCAGGAACTAGCATGGGGCACAGATACGCAGTATTTT.